The 9 T cell receptor beta chains in this list originate from one sample, sequenced in a study of blood T cell repertoires in COVID-19. Using immunoSEQ multiplex PCR, the repertoire was profiled, and TCRdb retains in-frame clones only, with some absent. Of hundreds of thousands of clones listed, more than 75% were seen once; the top ten hold approximately 2%. Material: PBMCs or T cells enriched from blood (not recorded which). Receptors originate from a woman aged 55 to 70 in a cohort exposed to, infected with or recovered from COVID-19 (not recorded which).

The chain combines TRBV10-2 with TRBJ2-1; 12 bases are shared with TRBD2. CDR3 length: 14 residues. From germline, CDR1 is WSHSY and CDR2 SAAADI. The V and J ends lost 8 bases and 7 bases, in that order; junction bases with no gene match: 6. In DNA, the CDR3 is TGCGCCAGCGGAGCTAGCGGGAGGGGGAATGAGCAGTTCTTC. Its translation: CASGASGRGNEQFF.

The chain uses TRBV7-9 and TRBJ1-1, with 7 bases that match TRBD1. V shed 5 bases and J 1 base; nucleotides not matched to a gene: 13. The CDR3 is made up of 17 amino acids. Germline CDR1 SEHNR, CDR2 FQNEAQ (reference sequence). The CDR3 bases are TGTGCCAGCAGCCCCTCAGGAGGACAGGTCACGAACACTGAAGCTTTCTTT. Encoded protein: CASSPSGGQVTNTEAFF. Together with reference TRBV7-9 and TRBJ1-1, the CDR3 gives the full variable domain: DTGVSQNPRHKITKRGQNVTFRCDPISEHNRLYWYRQTLGQGPEFLTYFQNEAQLEKSRLLSDRFSAERPKGSFSTLEIQRTEQGDSAMYLCASSPSGGQVTNTEAFFGQGTRLTVV.

This clone was seen only a few times. This sequence joins TRBV2 and TRBJ2-7; 13 bases map to TRBD2. Germline lookup yields CDR1 SNHLY and CDR2 FYNNEI. The CDR3 has 16 amino acids. Trimming at V came to 2 bases and at J to 2 bases, leaving 3 bases not matched to a gene. In DNA form, the CDR3 reads TGTGCCAGCAGTGAAACTAGCGGGAGGGCCGCCTACGAGCAGTACTTC. The encoded protein is CASSETSGRAAYEQYF.

The chain recombines TRBV21-1 with TRBJ1-1; the DNA was not compared with TRBD1, the D call given in the table. TRBV21-1 constitutes a pseudogene. The CDR3 sequence is 16 residues long. This CDR3 reads CASSPLDRERVTEAFF. DNA for the CDR3: TGTGCCAGCAGCCCCTTGGACAGGGAAAGGGTCACTGAAGCTTTCTTT.

This sequence joins TRBV28 and TRBJ2-5; no definite D call. This CDR3 contains 14 residues. V lost 3 bases to trimming and J lost 1 base, with 9 bases between them. Germline V gene sequence: CDR1 MDHEN, CDR2 SYDVKM. CDR3 sequence: CASSFSPGQETQYF. The CDR3 DNA sequence: TGTGCCAGCAGTTTTAGTCCGGGCCAAGAGACCCAGTACTTC. Full variable domain (remainder filled in from reference TRBV28 and TRBJ2-5): DVKVTQSSRYLVKRTGEKVFLECVQDMDHENMFWYRQDPGLGLRLIYFSYDVKMKEKGDIPEGYSVSREKKERFSLILESASTNQTSMYLCASSFSPGQETQYFGPGTRLLVL.

V is TRBV7-9 and J is TRBJ2-5; the match to TRBD1 covers 7 bases. The CDR3 is 14 amino acids. CDR1 and CDR2 from the germline V gene are SEHNR and FQNEAQ (reference sequence). The junction had 10 bases not matched to a gene; V was cut back by 9 bases and J by 3 bases. The CDR3, as DNA: TGTGCCAGTCAGCTTAGGGGGCCAGAAGAGACCCAGTACTTC. Translation gives CASQLRGPEETQYF.

The chain carries TRBV28 and TRBJ1-6, with 7 bases fitting TRBD1. Per the germline V gene, CDR1 is MDHEN and CDR2 is SYDVKM. This CDR3 has 15 amino acids. J was trimmed by 6 bases and V by 6 bases; bases with no gene match: 8. The CDR3 loop is CASSPTGSGNSPLHF. CDR3 in DNA: TGTGCCAGCAGCCCGACAGGGAGCGGTAATTCACCCCTCCACTTT.

The chain employs TRBV5-6 and TRBJ2-7, with D possibly TRBD2 on 5 matching bases. The germline CDR1 and CDR2 sequences are SGHDT and YYEEEE. V dropped 2 bases and J dropped 5 bases, with 17 bases sitting between them. The CDR3 sequence is 15 residues long. CDR3: CASSFWSGKGHEQYF. The CDR3 DNA reads TGTGCCAGCAGCTTCTGGTCGGGGAAGGGCCACGAGCAGTACTTC. The full variable domain, completed using reference TRBV5-6 and TRBJ2-7, is DAGVTQSPTHLIKTRGQQVTLRCSPKSGHDTVSWYQQALGQGPQFIFQYYEEEERQRGNFPDRFSGHQFPNYSSELNVNALLLGDSALYLCASSFWSGKGHEQYFGPGTRLTVT.

The rearrangement uses TRBV11-2 and TRBJ2-1; 10 nucleotides agree with TRBD2. Germline V lookup: CDR1 SGHAT, CDR2 FQNNGV. The V gene end was trimmed by 3 bases and the J gene end by 5 bases; junction bases not matched to a gene: 4. The CDR3 sequence is 15 residues long. The CDR3: CASSFSSGSHNEQFF. The CDR3 DNA reads TGTGCCAGCAGCTTTTCTAGCGGGAGCCACAATGAGCAGTTCTTC. The whole variable domain, remainder taken from reference TRBV11-2 and TRBJ2-1, is EAGVAQSPRYKIIEKRQSVAFWCNPISGHATLYWYQQILGQGPKLLIQFQNNGVVDDSQLPKDRFSAERLKGVDSTLKIQPAKLEDSAVYLCASSFSSGSHNEQFFGPGTRLTVL.